A selection of T cell receptor beta chains follows, all from one sample in a study of neurological immune-mediated disorders. Via MiXCR, TCRdb re-called the 5' RACE reads, giving one row per CDR3 protein. The table has roughly 53,000 distinct CDR3 sequences, 6.5% to 8.5% seen once. The specimen was PBMCs. These receptors were obtained from a woman in her thirties or forties in good health. CDR3s include the opening cysteine and the closing phenylalanine or tryptophan. D genes are given only for firm matches. Size is omitted from some rows. Given values are once, few, many or a class for expanded clones.

d_gene	abundance	v_gene	j_gene	CDR3aa	CDR3nt
-	many	TRBV6-2/TRBV6-3	TRBJ1-2	CASSYSVGDGYGYTF	TGTGCCAGCAGTTATTCTGTAGGCGATGGCTATGGCTACACCTTC
TRBD2	many	TRBV9	TRBJ2-3	CASSVFSGTVTDTQYF	TGTGCCAGCAGCGTATTTAGCGGGACCGTCACAGATACGCAGTATTTT
TRBD2	many	TRBV20-1	TRBJ2-3	CSASNGGLVDTQYF	TGCAGTGCTAGTAATGGGGGACTAGTCGATACGCAGTATTTT
TRBD2	many	TRBV20-1	TRBJ2-1	CSAWTSGRYNEQFF	TGCAGTGCTTGGACTAGCGGGCGTTACAATGAGCAGTTCTTC
-	many	TRBV3-1	TRBJ1-4	CASSRQVGEKLFF	TGTGCCAGCAGTCGACAGGTCGGAGAAAAACTGTTTTTT
-	many	TRBV6-5	TRBJ1-1	CASSHRGWTEAFF	TGTGCCAGCAGTCACAGAGGATGGACTGAAGCTTTCTTT
TRBD1	many	TRBV10-3	TRBJ2-5	CAISLQGAGETQYF	TGTGCCATCAGTCTACAGGGGGCGGGAGAGACCCAGTACTTC
-	many	TRBV14	TRBJ1-1	CASSQARGSTEAFF	TGTGCCAGCAGCCAAGCCAGGGGCTCCACTGAAGCTTTCTTT
TRBD1	many	TRBV18	TRBJ1-5	CASSPGGGQPQHF	TGTGCCAGCAGCCCAGGGGGGGGTCAGCCCCAGCATTTT
-	many	TRBV6-5	TRBJ1-2	CASTGHSRRGYTF	TGTGCCAGCACGGGACATTCACGGCGTGGCTACACCTTC
-	many	TRBV10-2	TRBJ2-3	CASSESAQNTDTQYF	TGCGCCAGCAGTGAGTCGGCTCAGAATACAGATACGCAGTATTTT
-	many	TRBV5-6	TRBJ1-1	CASSFQGMNTEAFF	TGTGCCAGCAGCTTTCAGGGGATGAACACTGAAGCTTTCTTT
-	-	TRBV18	TRBJ1-5	CASSQVAGNNQPQHF	TGTGCCAGCTCACAGGTCGCGGGTAACAATCAGCCCCAGCATTTT
-	many	TRBV5-1	TRBJ2-6	CASSLGGDLFSGANVLTF	TGCGCCAGCAGCTTAGGGGGAGATCTTTTCTCTGGGGCCAACGTCCTGACTTTC
-	many	TRBV15	TRBJ2-6	CATSSLGQWRAGANVLTF	TGTGCCACCAGCAGTCTCGGACAGTGGAGGGCTGGGGCCAACGTCCTGACTTTC
TRBD2	many	TRBV5-5	TRBJ2-1	CASRRLAGGREQFF	TGTGCCAGCAGGAGACTAGCGGGGGGGCGTGAGCAGTTCTTC
-	-	TRBV5-1	TRBJ2-6	CASSVQASGANVLTF	TGCGCCAGCAGCGTGCAGGCCTCTGGGGCCAACGTCCTGACTTTC
-	many	TRBV14	TRBJ2-2	CASSLRTGYTGELFF	TGTGCCAGCAGCTTAAGGACGGGGTACACCGGGGAGCTGTTTTTT
TRBD2	many	TRBV6-2/TRBV6-3	TRBJ2-2	CASRKTSGLNTGELFF	TGTGCCAGCAGGAAGACTAGCGGACTTAACACCGGGGAGCTGTTTTTT
TRBD1	-	TRBV12-3/TRBV12-4	TRBJ1-5	CASIPRTGSNQPQHF	TGTGCCAGCATCCCTAGGACAGGGAGCAATCAGCCCCAGCATTTT
-	many	TRBV20-1	TRBJ2-3	CSARDRDRMSTDTQYF	TGCAGTGCTAGAGACCGTGACAGGATGAGCACAGATACGCAGTATTTT
TRBD2	many	TRBV20-1	TRBJ2-1	CSASPVAGLSYNEQFF	TGCAGTGCTAGTCCGGTAGCGGGACTCTCCTACAATGAGCAGTTCTTC
-	many	TRBV10-2	TRBJ1-1	CASSEDGQQVNTEAFF	TGCGCCAGCAGTGAAGACGGACAGCAGGTGAACACTGAAGCTTTCTTT
-	many	TRBV24-1	TRBJ2-2	CATSGGQMNTGELFF	TGTGCCACCAGCGGGGGACAGATGAACACCGGGGAGCTGTTTTTT
TRBD2	many	TRBV11-1	TRBJ2-7	CASSRRTSGPEQYF	TGTGCCAGCAGCCGAAGGACTAGCGGTCCCGAACAGTACTTC
-	many	TRBV6-2/TRBV6-3	TRBJ1-1	CASTQQRWGGTEAFF	TGTGCCAGCACCCAACAGCGGTGGGGGGGCACTGAAGCTTTCTTT
TRBD2	many	TRBV6-5	TRBJ2-5	CASSFAGGSETQYF	TGTGCCAGCAGCTTCGCGGGAGGGTCAGAGACCCAGTACTTC
-	many	TRBV7-9	TRBJ2-7	CASSLVSLGYEQYF	TGTGCCAGCAGCTTAGTTAGCCTGGGATACGAGCAGTACTTC
-	many	TRBV3-1	TRBJ2-1	CASSQFVRDTEQFF	TGTGCCAGCAGCCAATTCGTAAGGGATACCGAGCAGTTCTTC
TRBD1	many	TRBV20-1	TRBJ2-2	CSAGTGSRTGELFF	TGCAGTGCTGGGACAGGGAGTAGAACCGGGGAGCTGTTTTTT
-	many	TRBV5-1	TRBJ2-1	CASSFRGDYNEQFF	TGCGCCAGCAGCTTTCGGGGTGATTACAATGAGCAGTTCTTC
-	many	TRBV20-1	TRBJ1-4	CSAHPGSNEKLFF	TGCAGTGCTCATCCAGGGTCGAATGAAAAACTGTTTTTT
TRBD1	many	TRBV24-1	TRBJ1-1	CATSEPGQETMNTEAFF	TGTGCCACCAGTGAACCGGGACAGGAAACCATGAACACTGAAGCTTTCTTT
-	many	TRBV7-2	TRBJ2-7	CASSPKVGGSYEQYF	TGTGCCAGCAGCCCAAAGGTAGGCGGTTCCTACGAGCAGTACTTC